This paragraph covers one T cell receptor beta chain sequence. The record originates from a study of blood T cell repertoires in COVID-19. Study context: The United States, Italy and Spain supplied acute and convalescent COVID-19 samples. T cells, B-cell-depleted T cells, or PBMCs provided the cDNA or gDNA that served as material.

In the original analysis: Estimates of nucleated cell counts were drawn from the amplification of reference gene primers. Assay used: immunoSEQ multiplex PCR; TCRdb lists only in-frame clones, some missing. V and J calls and clone size are copied from that table; D and trimming were computed from the DNA. The sample contains more than 150,000 clones, around 82% of which appear only once. The receptor's source is a man aged 18 to 30 with active or convalescent COVID-19. The sample consisted of peripheral blood.

CDR3 protein: CASSLDQGSTEAFF. The CDR3 coding sequence is TGTGCCAGCAGCTTGGACCAGGGGTCGACTGAAGCTTTCTTT. V and J are TRBV5-4 and TRBJ1-1, with TRBD1 as a possible D gene (6 bases). The CDR3 runs 14 residues. Deletions cut 0 bases from V and 5 bases from J, with 11 bases between. The germline gives CDR1 SGHNT, CDR2 YYREEE (reference sequence).